Here is one TCR beta chain with its context. The antigen is not known. Healthy bone marrow donors made up the donors. 13 Jbeta primers and 60 Vbeta primers were used for the PCR. Profiled with immunoSEQ multiplex PCR; TCRdb holds only in-frame clones, not every one. This sample has around 200,000 clones, with roughly 79% found just once. This sample was taken from a study of cytomegalovirus exposure and HLA in healthy donors. Study-wide results and caveats: It has been reported that TCR beta sequences accurately predicted the HLA-A and HLA-B alleles of most subjects.

V lost 4 bases, J lost 1 base, and 27 bases lay in between. Germline values: CDR1 LGHNA, CDR2 YNFKEQ. The CDR3 covers 20 residues. The chain recombines TRBV4-2 with TRBJ2-3, with D perhaps TRBD1 (7 bases). Sample: PBMCs. The clonotype originates from a man younger than 35 in good health and CMV-seronegative. The CDR3 spells CASSLGLGTVTDLGTDTQYF. The CDR3 nucleotides are TGTGCCAGCAGCCTGGGACTGGGGACAGTGACAGACCTAGGCACAGATACGCAGTATTTT.